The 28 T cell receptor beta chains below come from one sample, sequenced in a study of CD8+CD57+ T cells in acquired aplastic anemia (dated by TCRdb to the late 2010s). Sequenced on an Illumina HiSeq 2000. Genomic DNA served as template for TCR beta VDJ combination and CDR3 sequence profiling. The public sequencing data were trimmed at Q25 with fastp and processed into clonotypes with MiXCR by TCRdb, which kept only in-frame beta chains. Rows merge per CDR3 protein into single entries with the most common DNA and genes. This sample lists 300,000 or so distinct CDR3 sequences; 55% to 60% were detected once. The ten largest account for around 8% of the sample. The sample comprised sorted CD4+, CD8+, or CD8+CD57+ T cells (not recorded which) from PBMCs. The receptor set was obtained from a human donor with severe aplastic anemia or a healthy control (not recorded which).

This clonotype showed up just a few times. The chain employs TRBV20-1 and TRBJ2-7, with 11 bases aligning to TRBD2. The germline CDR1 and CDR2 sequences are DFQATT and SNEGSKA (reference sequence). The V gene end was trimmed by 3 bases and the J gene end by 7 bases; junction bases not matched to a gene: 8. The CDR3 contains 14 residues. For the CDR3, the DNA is TGCAGTGCTAGGGTAGCGGGAGGGCCGGGGGAGCAGTACTTC. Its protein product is CSARVAGGPGEQYF.

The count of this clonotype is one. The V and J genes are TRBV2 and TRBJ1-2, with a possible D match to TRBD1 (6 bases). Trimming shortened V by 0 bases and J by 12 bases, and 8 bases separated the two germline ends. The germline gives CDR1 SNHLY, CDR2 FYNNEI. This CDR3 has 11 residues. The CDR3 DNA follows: TGTGCCAGCAGTGAAGCGGGGGCTGACACCTTC. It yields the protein CASSEAGADTF.

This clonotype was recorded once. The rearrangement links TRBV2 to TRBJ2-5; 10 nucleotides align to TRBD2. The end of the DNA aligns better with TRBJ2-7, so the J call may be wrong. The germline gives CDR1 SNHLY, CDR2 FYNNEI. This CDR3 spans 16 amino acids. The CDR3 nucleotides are TGTGCCAGCAGTTTAAGCCTAGCGGGGGCCTCCTACGAGCAGTACTTC. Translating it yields CASSLSLAGASYEQYF.

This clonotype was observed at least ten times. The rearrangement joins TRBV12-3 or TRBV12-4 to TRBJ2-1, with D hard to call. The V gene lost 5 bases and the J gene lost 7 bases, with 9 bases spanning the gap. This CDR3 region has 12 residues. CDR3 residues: CASSPIMNEQFF. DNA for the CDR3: TGTGCCAGCAGTCCTATCATGAATGAGCAGTTCTTC.

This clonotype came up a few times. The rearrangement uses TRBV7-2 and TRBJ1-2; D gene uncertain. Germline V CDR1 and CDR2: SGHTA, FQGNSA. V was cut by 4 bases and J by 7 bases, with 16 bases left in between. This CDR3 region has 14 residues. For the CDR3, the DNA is TGTGCCAGCAGCTCCGATGCGATAGGCAGTGGCTACACCTTC. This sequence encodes CASSSDAIGSGYTF.

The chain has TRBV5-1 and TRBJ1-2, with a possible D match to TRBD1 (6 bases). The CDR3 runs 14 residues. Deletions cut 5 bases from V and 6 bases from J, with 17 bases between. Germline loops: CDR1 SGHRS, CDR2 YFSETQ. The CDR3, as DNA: TGCGCCAGCAGGCTTTACAGGGTCCACGATGGCTACACCTTC. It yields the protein CASRLYRVHDGYTF.

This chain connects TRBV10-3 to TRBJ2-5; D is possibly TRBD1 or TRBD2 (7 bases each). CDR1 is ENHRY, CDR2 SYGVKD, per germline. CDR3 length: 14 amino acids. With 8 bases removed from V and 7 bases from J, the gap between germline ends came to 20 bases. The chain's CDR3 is CAIWGGQQDGTQYF. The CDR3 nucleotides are TGTGCCATCTGGGGGGGACAGCAGGACGGGACCCAGTACTTC.

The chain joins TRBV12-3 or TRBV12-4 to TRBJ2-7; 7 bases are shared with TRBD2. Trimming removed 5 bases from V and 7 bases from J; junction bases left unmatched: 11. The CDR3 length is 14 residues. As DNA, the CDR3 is TGTGCCAGCAGTCCGCGGGGGAGGTTGGGGGAGCAGTACTTC. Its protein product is CASSPRGRLGEQYF.

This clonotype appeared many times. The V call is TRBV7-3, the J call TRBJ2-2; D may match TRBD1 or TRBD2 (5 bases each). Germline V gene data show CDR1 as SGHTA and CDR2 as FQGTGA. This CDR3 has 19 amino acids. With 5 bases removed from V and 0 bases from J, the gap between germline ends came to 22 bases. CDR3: CASSPSRGRVGPNTGELFF. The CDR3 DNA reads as TGTGCCAGCAGCCCAAGCCGGGGTCGTGTGGGGCCGAACACCGGGGAGCTGTTTTTT.

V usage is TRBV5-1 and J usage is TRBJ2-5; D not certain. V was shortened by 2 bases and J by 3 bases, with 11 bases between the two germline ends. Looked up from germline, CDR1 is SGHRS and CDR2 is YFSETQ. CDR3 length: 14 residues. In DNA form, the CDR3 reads TGCGCCAGCAGCTTAAACAACCGAAAAGAGACCCAGTACTTC. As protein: CASSLNNRKETQYF.

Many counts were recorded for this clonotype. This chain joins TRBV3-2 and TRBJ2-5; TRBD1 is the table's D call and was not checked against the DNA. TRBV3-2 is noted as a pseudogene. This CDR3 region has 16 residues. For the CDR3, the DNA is TGTGCCAGCAGCCAAGATCGGCGGGGCTCCCAAGAGACCCAGTACTTC. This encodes CASSQDRRGSQETQYF.

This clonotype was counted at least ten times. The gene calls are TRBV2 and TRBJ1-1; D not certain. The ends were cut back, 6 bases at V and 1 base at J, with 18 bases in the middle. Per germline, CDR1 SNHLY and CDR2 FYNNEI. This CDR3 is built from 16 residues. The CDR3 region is CASSHNSIRTNTEAFF. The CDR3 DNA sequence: TGTGCCAGCAGCCACAACAGTATCCGGACGAACACTGAAGCTTTCTTT.

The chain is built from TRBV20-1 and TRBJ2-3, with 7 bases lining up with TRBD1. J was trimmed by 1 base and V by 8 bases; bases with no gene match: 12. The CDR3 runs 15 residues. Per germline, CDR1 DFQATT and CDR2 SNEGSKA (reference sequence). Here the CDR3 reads CSSRTPGGGTDTQYF. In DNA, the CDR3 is TGCAGTAGTCGGACCCCAGGGGGAGGCACAGATACGCAGTATTTT.

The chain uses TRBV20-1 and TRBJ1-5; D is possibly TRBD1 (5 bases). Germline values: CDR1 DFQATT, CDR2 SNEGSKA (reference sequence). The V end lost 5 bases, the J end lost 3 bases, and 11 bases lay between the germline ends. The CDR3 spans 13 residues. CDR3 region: CSAPRTHNQPQHF. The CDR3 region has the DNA TGCAGTGCTCCCAGGACACACAATCAGCCCCAGCATTTT.

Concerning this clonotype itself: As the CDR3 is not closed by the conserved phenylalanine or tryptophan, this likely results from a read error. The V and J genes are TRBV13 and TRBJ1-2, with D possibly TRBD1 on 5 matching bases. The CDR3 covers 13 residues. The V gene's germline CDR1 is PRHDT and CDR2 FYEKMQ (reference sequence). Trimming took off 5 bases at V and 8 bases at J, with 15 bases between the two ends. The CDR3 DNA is TGTGCCAGCAGCCCGGGGCGGGCGCGGGGCTACACCTCC. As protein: CASSPGRARGYTS.

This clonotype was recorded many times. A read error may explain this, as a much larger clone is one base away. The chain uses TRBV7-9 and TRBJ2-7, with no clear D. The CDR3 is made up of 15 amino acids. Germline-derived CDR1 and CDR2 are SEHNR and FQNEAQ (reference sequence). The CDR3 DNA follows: TGTGCCAGCAGCTTAGCTGGGCAGCACTCCTACGGGCAGTACTTC. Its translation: CASSLAGQHSYGQYF.

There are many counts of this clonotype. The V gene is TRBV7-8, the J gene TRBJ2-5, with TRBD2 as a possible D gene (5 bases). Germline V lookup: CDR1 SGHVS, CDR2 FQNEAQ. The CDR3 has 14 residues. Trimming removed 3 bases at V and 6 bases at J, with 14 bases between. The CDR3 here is CASSFHSGRQTQYF. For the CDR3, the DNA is TGTGCCAGCAGCTTTCACAGCGGACGCCAGACCCAGTACTTC.

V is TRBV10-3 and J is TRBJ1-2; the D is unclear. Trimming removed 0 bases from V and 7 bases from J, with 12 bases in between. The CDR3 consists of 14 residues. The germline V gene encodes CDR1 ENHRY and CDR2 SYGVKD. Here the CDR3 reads CAISESLQSVGYTF. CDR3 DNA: TGTGCCATCAGTGAGTCGTTACAGTCGGTTGGCTACACCTTC.

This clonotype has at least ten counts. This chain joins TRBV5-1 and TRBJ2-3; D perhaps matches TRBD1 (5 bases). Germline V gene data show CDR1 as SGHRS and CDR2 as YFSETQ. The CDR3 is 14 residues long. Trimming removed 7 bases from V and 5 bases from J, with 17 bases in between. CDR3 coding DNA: TGCGCCAGCGGAAAGGGGCCTGGCGGAGATACGCAGTATTTT. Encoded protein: CASGKGPGGDTQYF.

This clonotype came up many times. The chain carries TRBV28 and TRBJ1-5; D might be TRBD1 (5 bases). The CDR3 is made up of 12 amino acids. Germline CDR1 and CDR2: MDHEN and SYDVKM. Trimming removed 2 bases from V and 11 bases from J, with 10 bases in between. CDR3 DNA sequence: TGTGCCAGCAGTTTAGGCGGGGGTTCCCAGCATTTT. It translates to CASSLGGGSQHF.

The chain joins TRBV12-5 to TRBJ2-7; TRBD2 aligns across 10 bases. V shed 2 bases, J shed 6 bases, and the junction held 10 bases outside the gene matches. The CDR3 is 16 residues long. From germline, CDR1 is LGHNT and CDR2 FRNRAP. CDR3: CASGLPPSGGLVEQYF. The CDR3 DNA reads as TGTGCTAGTGGTTTGCCCCCTAGCGGGGGATTGGTCGAGCAGTACTTC.

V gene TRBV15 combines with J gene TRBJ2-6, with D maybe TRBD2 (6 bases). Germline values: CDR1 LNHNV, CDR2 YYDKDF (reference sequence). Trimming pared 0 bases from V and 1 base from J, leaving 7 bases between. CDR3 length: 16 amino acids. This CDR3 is CATSRDRGSGANVLTF. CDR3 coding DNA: TGTGCCACCAGCAGAGATCGGGGGTCTGGGGCCAACGTCCTGACTTTC.

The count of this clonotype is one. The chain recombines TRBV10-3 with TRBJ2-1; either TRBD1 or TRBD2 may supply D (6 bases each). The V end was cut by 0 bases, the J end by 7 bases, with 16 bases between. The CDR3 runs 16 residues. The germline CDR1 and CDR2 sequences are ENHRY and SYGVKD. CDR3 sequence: CAISESGRGGGNEQFF. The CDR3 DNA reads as TGTGCCATCAGTGAGTCTGGCAGGGGTGGAGGGAATGAGCAGTTCTTC.

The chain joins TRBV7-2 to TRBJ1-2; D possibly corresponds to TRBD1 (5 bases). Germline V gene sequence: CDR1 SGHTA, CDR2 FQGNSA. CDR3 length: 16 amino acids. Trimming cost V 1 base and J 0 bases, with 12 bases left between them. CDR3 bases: TGTGCCAGCAGCTTAGATTTGTCGGGGGCTAACTATGGCTACACCTTC. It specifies CASSLDLSGANYGYTF.

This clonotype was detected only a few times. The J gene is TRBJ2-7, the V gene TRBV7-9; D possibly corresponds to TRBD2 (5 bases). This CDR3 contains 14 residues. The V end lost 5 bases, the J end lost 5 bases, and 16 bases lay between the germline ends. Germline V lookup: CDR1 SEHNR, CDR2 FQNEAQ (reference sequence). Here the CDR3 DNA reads TGTGCCAGCAGCGGTGTGAGGGTGGGCAACGAGCAGTACTTC. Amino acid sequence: CASSGVRVGNEQYF. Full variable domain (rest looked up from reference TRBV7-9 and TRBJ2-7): DTGVSQNPRHKITKRGQNVTFRCDPISEHNRLYWYRQTLGQGPEFLTYFQNEAQLEKSRLLSDRFSAERPKGSFSTLEIQRTEQGDSAMYLCASSGVRVGNEQYFGPGTRLTVT.

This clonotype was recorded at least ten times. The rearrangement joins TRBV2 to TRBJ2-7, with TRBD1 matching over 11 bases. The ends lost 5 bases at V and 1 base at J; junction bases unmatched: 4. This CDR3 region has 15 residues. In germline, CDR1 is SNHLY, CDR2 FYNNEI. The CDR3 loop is CASSWTGGASYEQYF. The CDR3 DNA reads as TGTGCCAGCAGTTGGACAGGGGGCGCATCCTACGAGCAGTACTTC.

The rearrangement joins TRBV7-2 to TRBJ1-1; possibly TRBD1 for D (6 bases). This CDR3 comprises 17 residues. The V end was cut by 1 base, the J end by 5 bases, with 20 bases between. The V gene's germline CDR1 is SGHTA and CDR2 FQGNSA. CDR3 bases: TGTGCCAGCAGCTTAGGGAGGGGTACGGGGGCGAGGACTGAAGCTTTCTTT. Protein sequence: CASSLGRGTGARTEAFF.

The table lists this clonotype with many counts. The CDR3 loop is CASSLAGDRDHEQYF. In DNA form, the CDR3 reads TGTGCCAGCAGCTTAGCGGGAGACAGGGACCACGAGCAGTACTTC. The chain couples TRBV11-1 to TRBJ2-7; 7 bases match TRBD1. The ends lost 0 bases at V and 5 bases at J; junction bases unmatched: 7. CDR1 and CDR2 from the germline V gene are SGHAT and FQDESV (reference sequence). The CDR3 extends over 15 amino acids. The variable domain in full, completed from reference TRBV11-1 and TRBJ2-7, reads EAEVAQSPRYKITEKSQAVAFWCDPISGHATLYWYRQILGQGPELLVQFQDESVVDDSQLPKDRFSAERLKGVDSTLKIQPAELGDSAMYLCASSLAGDRDHEQYFGPGTRLTVT.